This T cell receptor (beta chain) was observed in a study of cytomegalovirus exposure and HLA in healthy donors. The length of the CDR3 is 16 residues. Germline V gene sequence: CDR1 MNHEY, CDR2 SVGAGI. PCR involved 60 Vbeta and 13 Jbeta primers. Generated by immunoSEQ multiplex PCR, the TCRdb table keeps only in-frame clones and is missing some. This table has about 96,000 clones, 55% to 75% appearing once. This TCR came from a man aged 55 to 70 in good health and CMV-seronegative. Sequenced input: PBMCs. The chain recombines TRBV6-5 with TRBJ2-5; 10 positions match TRBD2. The end of the DNA aligns better with TRBJ2-7, so the J call may be wrong. CDR3 in DNA: TGTGCCAGCAGTTACCCTAGCGGGGGCATACCCTACGAGCAGTACTTC. Amino acids: CASSYPSGGIPYEQYF.